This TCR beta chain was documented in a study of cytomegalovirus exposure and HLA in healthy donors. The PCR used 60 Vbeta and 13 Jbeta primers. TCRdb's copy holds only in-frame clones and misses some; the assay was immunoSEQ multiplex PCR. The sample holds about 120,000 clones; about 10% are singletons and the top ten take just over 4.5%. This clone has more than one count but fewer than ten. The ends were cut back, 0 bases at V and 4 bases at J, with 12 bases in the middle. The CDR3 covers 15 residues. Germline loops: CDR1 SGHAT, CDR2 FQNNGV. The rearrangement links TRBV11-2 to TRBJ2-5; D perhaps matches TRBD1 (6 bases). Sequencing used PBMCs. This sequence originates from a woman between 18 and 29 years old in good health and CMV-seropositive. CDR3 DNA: TGTGCCAGCAGCTTAGAACAGGGAATAAGAGAGACCCAGTACTTC. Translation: CASSLEQGIRETQYF. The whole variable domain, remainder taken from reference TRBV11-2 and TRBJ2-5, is EAGVAQSPRYKIIEKRQSVAFWCNPISGHATLYWYQQILGQGPKLLIQFQNNGVVDDSQLPKDRFSAERLKGVDSTLKIQPAKLEDSAVYLCASSLEQGIRETQYFGPGTRLLVL.